The 18 T cell receptor beta chains below all came from one sample that was sequenced in a study of T cells in Graves' hyperthyroidism and ophthalmopathy. RNA transcripts yielded amplified TCR beta CDR3 regions. When the TCR CDR3 underwent first-round RT-PCR, the HTBI primer set was used. MiXCR, applied by TCRdb to the multiplex PCR reads, yields one record per CDR3 protein. The table shows about 270,000 distinct CDR3 sequences, with roughly 22% occurring only once. Sequencing used blood. The receptors were sampled from a young man with Graves' ophthalmopathy.

V is TRBV5-6 and J is TRBJ1-5; D possibly corresponds to TRBD1 (5 bases). Per germline, CDR1 SGHDT and CDR2 YYEEEE. The CDR3 is made up of 14 amino acids. Trimming pared 1 base from V and 3 bases from J, leaving 8 bases between. The CDR3 DNA reads as TGTGCCAGCAGCTTGTTACAGGTCAATCAGCCCCAGCATTTT. Its translation is CASSLLQVNQPQHF.

This clonotype has more than one count but fewer than ten. This chain links TRBV9 with TRBJ1-4; D not certain. Deletions cut 3 bases from V and 0 bases from J, with 9 bases between. Germline V gene lookup returns CDR1 SGDLS and CDR2 YYNGEE. The CDR3 contains 15 residues. CDR3 DNA sequence: TGTGCCAGCAGCGCCTACATCTCAACTAATGAAAAACTGTTTTTT. It translates to CASSAYISTNEKLFF.

This clonotype was detected ten times or more. The V call is TRBV5-1, the J call TRBJ2-7; D not certain. Trimming left V 5 bases short and J 0 bases short, with 6 bases between. CDR1 SGHRS and CDR2 YFSETQ come from the germline V gene. The CDR3 totals 12 residues. CDR3 residues: CASRNSSYEQYF. The CDR3 coding sequence is TGCGCCAGCAGAAACAGCTCCTACGAGCAGTACTTC. Combining the CDR3 with reference TRBV5-1 and TRBJ2-7 gives the whole variable domain KAGVTQTPRYLIKTRGQQVTLSCSPISGHRSVSWYQQTPGQGLQFLFEYFSETQRNKGNFPGRFSGRQFSNSRSEMNVSTLELGDSALYLCASRNSSYEQYFGPGTRLTVT.

V gene TRBV28 combines with J gene TRBJ2-7; 7 positions match TRBD2. The germline gives CDR1 MDHEN, CDR2 SYDVKM. The junction had 7 bases not matched to a gene; V was cut back by 6 bases and J by 2 bases. The CDR3 is 14 amino acids. Written as DNA, the CDR3 is TGTGCCAGCAGGACACTAGCGTCTCCCTACGAGCAGTACTTC. This codes for CASRTLASPYEQYF.

The chain has TRBV2 and TRBJ1-2; 8 positions match TRBD1. This CDR3 has 15 residues. V lost 8 bases, J lost 3 bases, and 11 bases stayed unmatched. Germline values: CDR1 SNHLY, CDR2 FYNNEI. The CDR3 nucleotides are TGTGCCAGCCTTAAAGGACAGGGCGGGGACTATGGCTACACCTTC. Encoded protein: CASLKGQGGDYGYTF.

This clonotype was counted only a few times. The chain joins TRBV2 to TRBJ1-6; 10 bases map to TRBD1. Unmatched junction bases numbered 2, after V lost 2 bases and J lost 7 bases. Looked up from germline, CDR1 is SNHLY and CDR2 is FYNNEI. The CDR3 loop spans 15 amino acids. CDR3 DNA: TGTGCCAGCAGTGAATGGGGACAGGGGAATTCACCCCTCCACTTT. This translates into CASSEWGQGNSPLHF.

This clonotype has a count of ten or more. This chain uses TRBV20-1 with TRBJ2-7; possible D gene TRBD2, 6 bases. The V end lost 1 base, the J end lost 2 bases, and 9 bases lay between the germline ends. CDR3 length: 13 residues. Germline CDR1 is DFQATT and CDR2 is SNEGSKA (reference sequence). The CDR3 DNA reads as TGCAGTGCTAGAGCGGGACTGACCTACGAGCAGTACTTC. Its protein product is CSARAGLTYEQYF.

The genes are TRBV20-1 and TRBJ2-3; tentatively, D is TRBD1 or TRBD2 (5 bases each). Trimming removed 3 bases at V and 2 bases at J, with 12 bases between. The CDR3 covers 14 residues. Per germline, CDR1 DFQATT and CDR2 SNEGSKA (reference sequence). The CDR3 here is CSASARDLTDTQYF. In nucleotides, the CDR3 is TGCAGTGCTAGTGCTCGGGACCTCACAGATACGCAGTATTTT.

This clonotype was detected only a few times. J is TRBJ2-7 and V is TRBV20-1, with 7 bases fitting TRBD1. Trimming removed 3 bases from V and 4 bases from J; junction bases left unmatched: 3. Germline lookup yields CDR1 DFQATT and CDR2 SNEGSKA (reference sequence). CDR3 size: 12 residues. The CDR3 DNA follows: TGCAGTGCTAGCCCGACAGGGTACGAGCAGTACTTC. Protein product: CSASPTGYEQYF.

This clonotype was counted at least ten times. The chain recombines TRBV2 with TRBJ1-1; D remains unclear. The CDR3 runs 14 residues. Per the germline V gene, CDR1 is SNHLY and CDR2 is FYNNEI. V lost 7 bases and J 1 base, leaving 13 bases between the germline ends. In DNA, the CDR3 is TGTGCCAGCACAATAAACCACGCGAACACTGAAGCTTTCTTT. Translating it yields CASTINHANTEAFF.

This clonotype was picked up a small number of times. CDR3 DNA: TGTGCCACCAGTGAAACCGGGACAGGGAACGGCGAGCAGTACTTC. It is translated as CATSETGTGNGEQYF. This chain connects TRBV24-1 to TRBJ2-7; 9 bases map to TRBD1. The CDR3 is 15 amino acids. V dropped 4 bases and J dropped 6; count of bases not matched to a gene: 9. CDR1 is KGHDR, CDR2 SFDVKD, per germline.

V is TRBV30 and J is TRBJ1-1; tentatively, D is TRBD1 (6 bases). The V gene lost 0 bases and the J gene lost 0 bases, with 14 bases spanning the gap. Germline V gene data show CDR1 as GTSNPN and CDR2 as SVGIG (reference sequence). The CDR3 is made up of 16 amino acids. CDR3 nucleotides: TGTGCCTGGAGTGTTCCGGGACACCCTTTGAACACTGAAGCTTTCTTT. Amino acids: CAWSVPGHPLNTEAFF.

This chain uses TRBV3-1 with TRBJ2-7; 13 bases match TRBD2. V was clipped by 4 bases and J by 0 bases; unmatched bases: 6. Per the germline V gene, CDR1 is LGHDT and CDR2 is YNNKEL (reference sequence). The CDR3 loop spans 17 amino acids. CDR3 protein: CASSRTTSGRASYEQYF. CDR3 coding DNA: TGTGCCAGCAGCCGAACAACTAGCGGGAGGGCCTCCTACGAGCAGTACTTC.

This clonotype was detected a few times. This chain joins TRBV7-3 and TRBJ2-1; 7 nucleotides agree with TRBD1. The trim removed 5 bases at V and 6 bases at J, leaving 7 bases unmatched. The germline CDR1 and CDR2 sequences are SGHTA and FQGTGA. This CDR3 comprises 14 residues. In nucleotides, the CDR3 is TGTGCCAGCAGCCCCTCGACAGGGTCCAATGAGCAGTTCTTC. This gives the protein CASSPSTGSNEQFF.

Only a few counts were recorded for this clonotype. This chain uses TRBV20-1 with TRBJ2-7; D uncertain. V was cut by 6 bases and J by 0 bases, with 12 bases left in between. Germline assignment: CDR1 DFQATT and CDR2 SNEGSKA (reference sequence). CDR3 size: 13 residues. The CDR3: CSAQGVISYEQYF. CDR3 in DNA: TGCAGTGCCCAAGGAGTTATCTCCTACGAGCAGTACTTC.

The V call is TRBV28, the J call TRBJ2-5; perhaps TRBD2 as D (6 bases). Germline values: CDR1 MDHEN, CDR2 SYDVKM. This CDR3 is 16 amino acids long. The V gene lost 1 base and the J gene lost 3 bases, with 15 bases spanning the gap. In DNA, the CDR3 is TGTGCCAGCAGTTTATATTTGCGGGATATGGAAGAGACCCAGTACTTC. Encoded protein: CASSLYLRDMEETQYF.

This clonotype was found many times. This chain uses TRBV7-8 with TRBJ2-1; no clear D. Looked up from germline, CDR1 is SGHVS and CDR2 is FQNEAQ. There are 15 residues in the CDR3. V lost 2 bases to trimming and J lost 0 bases, with 8 bases between them. CDR3 sequence: CASSLTFSSYNEQFF. For the CDR3, the DNA is TGTGCCAGCAGCTTAACGTTTAGCTCCTACAATGAGCAGTTCTTC.

The chain carries TRBV5-5 and TRBJ1-2, with a weak D call TRBD1 (6 bases). The CDR3 loop spans 15 amino acids. V gave up 1 base and J gave up 2 bases, with 12 bases separating them. CDR1 and CDR2 from the germline V gene are SGHKS and YYEKEE (reference sequence). The CDR3 loop is CASSLRGAGNYGYTF. DNA for the CDR3: TGTGCCAGCAGCTTGCGGGGGGCAGGCAACTATGGCTACACCTTC.